Listed here are 29 T cell receptor beta chains from one sample, sequenced in a study of metastatic and nonmetastatic thyroid tumors. MiXCR was used by TCRdb to re-call the PCR reads. The data contain roughly 40,000 clones, less than 20% of them singletons. Prior to thyroid surgery, none of the patients had received any treatment. Sequencing input: blood. These TCRs come from a female donor with papillary thyroid cancer or a benign thyroid nodule (not recorded which). Some clones in this sample may be carry-over from other donors' samples.

The V and J genes are TRBV5-8 and TRBJ2-2, with 9 bases identical to TRBD2. There are 16 residues in the CDR3. Trimming cost V 4 bases and J 5 bases; bases outside gene matches: 9. Germline-derived CDR1 and CDR2 are SGHTS and YDEGEE. The chain's CDR3 is CASSDEREDATGELFF. In nucleotides, the CDR3 is TGTGCCAGCAGCGACGAGCGGGAGGACGCAACCGGGGAGCTGTTTTTT.

The table lists this clone with many counts. The chain is built from TRBV28 and TRBJ1-4; the D gene is possibly TRBD1 (6 bases). The CDR3 is 13 amino acids. Germline-derived CDR1 and CDR2 are MDHEN and SYDVKM. Between the trimmed V and J ends, which lost 8 bases and 10 bases, there was a span of 17 bases. As DNA, the CDR3 is TGTGCCAGCTGGGGCCAGGGGAGGCGAAAACTGTTTTTT. Translated, it gives CASWGQGRRKLFF. The variable domain in full, with the rest retrieved from reference TRBV28 and TRBJ1-4, is DVKVTQSSRYLVKRTGEKVFLECVQDMDHENMFWYRQDPGLGLRLIYFSYDVKMKEKGDIPEGYSVSREKKERFSLILESASTNQTSMYLCASWGQGRRKLFFGSGTQLSVL.

This clone showed up many times. The J gene is TRBJ2-3, the V gene TRBV20-1, with 7 bases aligning to TRBD2. V shed 6 bases and J 6 bases; nucleotides not matched to a gene: 15. Germline CDR1 DFQATT, CDR2 SNEGSKA (reference sequence). The CDR3 spans 15 residues. DNA of the CDR3: TGCAGTGCCGCAAGCATGAGCGGGGCTAGGGATACGCAGTATTTT. Translating gives CSAASMSGARDTQYF.

In the case of this clone: Likely a read error: the CDR3 ends without its conserved phenylalanine or tryptophan. This chain joins TRBV2 and TRBJ2-1, with 10 nucleotides matching TRBD1. There are 14 residues in the CDR3. Germline CDR1 and CDR2: SNHLY and FYNNEI. DNA of the CDR3: TGCGCCAGCAGCCTGACCCGGGACAGGGGTGAGCAGTTCTCC. Its translation is CASSLTRDRGEQFS.

This clone appeared a few times. An end of the junction does not agree with germline; a read error may underlie this. This chain connects TRBV28 to TRBJ2-7; D perhaps matches TRBD2 (5 bases). Germline CDR1 and CDR2: MDHEN and SYDVKM. The CDR3 totals 16 residues. Here the CDR3 reads CTSSTRERVSSYEQYF. Written as DNA, the CDR3 is TGTACCAGCTCTACGCGAGAGAGGGTGAGCTCCTACGAGCAGTACTTC.

In its sample, this clone was seen many times. The rearrangement joins TRBV20-1 to TRBJ1-5, with TRBD1 as a possible D gene (5 bases). The germline V and J ends were trimmed by 1 base and 2 bases, with 6 bases remaining between them. The CDR3 is 13 amino acids. Germline V CDR1 and CDR2: DFQATT, SNEGSKA (reference sequence). CDR3 amino acids: CSARGGGNQPQHF. The CDR3 nucleotides are TGCAGTGCTAGAGGGGGGGGCAATCAGCCCCAGCATTTT.

This clone was recorded many times. The chain recombines TRBV6-1 with TRBJ1-2, with 11 bases aligning to TRBD1. V was clipped by 6 bases and J by 6 bases; unmatched bases: 9. Germline V gene sequence: CDR1 MNHNS, CDR2 SASEGT. The CDR3 covers 15 residues. CDR3 amino acids: CASRERTGGADGYTF. CDR3 coding DNA: TGTGCCAGCAGAGAGAGGACAGGGGGCGCTGATGGCTACACCTTC.

There are many counts of this clone. This rearrangement joins TRBV12-3 or TRBV12-4 to TRBJ2-1; TRBD2 matches 14 bases. The CDR3 loop spans 16 amino acids. The V and J ends lost 5 bases and 10 bases, in that order; junction bases with no gene match: 10. The CDR3 reads CASSPPGLAGAREQFF. The CDR3 DNA reads TGTGCCAGCAGTCCCCCGGGACTAGCGGGAGCTCGAGAGCAGTTCTTC.

This clone was seen ten or more times. The rearrangement uses TRBV30 and TRBJ1-1; a possible D gene is TRBD1 (5 bases). Germline assignment: CDR1 GTSNPN and CDR2 SVGIG (reference sequence). Trimming removed 0 bases from V and 11 bases from J, with 13 bases in between. The CDR3 extends over 12 amino acids. The CDR3 region has the DNA TGTGCCTGGAGTGTACGGGGTGGGGGGGCTTTCTTT. This translates into CAWSVRGGGAFF. Full variable domain (missing parts from reference TRBV30 and TRBJ1-1): SQTIHQWPATLVQPVGSPLSLECTVEGTSNPNLYWYRQAAGRGLQLLFYSVGIGQISSEVPQNLSASRPQDRQFILSSKKLLLSDSGFYLCAWSVRGGGAFFGQGTRLTVV.

CDR3 sequence (DNA): TGTGCCAGCGGGAGACCCGGGACAGGGCCTTACGAGCAGTACTTC. Protein: CASGRPGTGPYEQYF. The V and J genes are TRBV27 and TRBJ2-7, with 9 bases aligning to TRBD1. Germline CDR1 MNHEY, CDR2 SMNVEV (reference sequence). The trim removed 8 bases at V and 4 bases at J, leaving 12 bases unmatched. The CDR3 sequence is 15 residues long.

This clone was seen repeatedly, ten times or more. The rearrangement joins TRBV18 to TRBJ2-5; perhaps TRBD1 as D (5 bases). This CDR3 region has 14 residues. The germline CDR1 and CDR2 sequences are KGHSH and LQKENI. V was trimmed by 5 bases and J by 6 bases, leaving 16 bases between them. DNA of the CDR3: TGTGCCAGCTCAGCGACGCAGGGTGGGAAGACCCAGTACTTC. Its protein is CASSATQGGKTQYF.

This clone was observed at least ten times. The V and J genes are TRBV30 and TRBJ2-5; 7 bases map to TRBD1. CDR1 is GTSNPN, CDR2 SVGIG, per germline (reference sequence). J was trimmed by 4 bases and V by 3 bases; bases with no gene match: 2. This CDR3 comprises 12 residues. CDR3 in DNA: TGTGCCTGGAGGAGGGGGCCAGAGACCCAGTACTTC. Amino acids: CAWRRGPETQYF. Full variable domain (missing parts from reference TRBV30 and TRBJ2-5): SQTIHQWPATLVQPVGSPLSLECTVEGTSNPNLYWYRQAAGRGLQLLFYSVGIGQISSEVPQNLSASRPQDRQFILSSKKLLLSDSGFYLCAWRRGPETQYFGPGTRLLVL.

This clone was recorded at least ten times. The same CDR3 can be traced to other DNA sequences in this sample. The chain is built from TRBV6-5 and TRBJ1-2; TRBD1 agrees at 9 bases. The V gene's germline CDR1 is MNHEY and CDR2 SVGAGI. V shed 2 bases, J shed 8 bases, and the junction held 3 bases outside the gene matches. The CDR3 runs 13 residues. The CDR3 protein is CASSYRTGEGYTF. The CDR3 bases are TGTGCCAGCAGTTACCGGACAGGGGAAGGCTACACCTTC.

The chain has TRBV11-2 and TRBJ2-2; 13 nucleotides match TRBD2. The V and J ends lost 5 bases and 4 bases, in that order; junction bases with no gene match: 1. This CDR3 is 15 amino acids long. CDR1 is SGHAT and CDR2 is FQNNGV in the germline V gene. DNA for the CDR3: TGTGCCAGCAGCCGACTAGCGGGAGGCACCGGGGAGCTGTTTTTT. It codes for CASSRLAGGTGELFF.

The chain carries TRBV5-1 and TRBJ2-6; TRBD1 aligns across 7 bases. Germline V lookup: CDR1 SGHRS, CDR2 YFSETQ. The length of the CDR3 is 16 residues. With 3 bases clipped from V and 0 bases from J, the junction kept 3 bases outside the gene matches. Here the CDR3 reads CASSSTGTSGANVLTF. CDR3 bases: TGCGCCAGCAGCTCGACAGGGACCTCTGGGGCCAACGTCCTGACTTTC.

This clone was recorded at least ten times. The chain uses TRBV10-2 and TRBJ2-3; D possibly corresponds to TRBD2 (6 bases). CDR3 length: 13 amino acids. Germline lookup yields CDR1 WSHSY and CDR2 SAAADI. The V and J ends lost 7 bases and 2 bases respectively, with 10 bases between them. This CDR3 reads CASNVADTDTQYF. For the CDR3, the DNA is TGCGCCAGCAACGTAGCGGACACAGATACGCAGTATTTT.

Many counts were recorded for this clone. The chain carries TRBV30 and TRBJ2-1; 9 bases agree with TRBD2. CDR1 and CDR2 from the germline V gene are GTSNPN and SVGIG (reference sequence). V gave up 6 bases and J gave up 5 bases; unmatched junction bases: 8. The CDR3 loop spans 14 amino acids. The CDR3 region has the DNA TGTGCCTGTTCATCTAGCGGGGCCGACAATGAGCAGTTCTTC. Amino acids: CACSSSGADNEQFF.

This clone came up many times. The chain employs TRBV7-6 and TRBJ2-5; 7 nucleotides agree with TRBD2. The germline CDR1 and CDR2 sequences are SGHVS and FNYEAQ. The CDR3 totals 16 residues. Unmatched junction bases numbered 12, after V lost 5 bases and J lost 3 bases. CDR3 protein: CASSARLEAGKETQYF. CDR3 DNA sequence: TGTGCCAGCAGCGCCAGACTAGAAGCGGGAAAAGAGACCCAGTACTTC.

This clone has ten or more counts. The J gene is TRBJ1-1, the V gene TRBV12-3 or TRBV12-4, with D possibly being TRBD1 (5 bases). The V and J ends lost 5 bases and 4 bases respectively, with 14 bases between them. CDR3 length: 14 amino acids. This CDR3 is CASSPTAGGTEAFF. CDR3 DNA sequence: TGTGCCAGCAGTCCCACAGCGGGGGGCACTGAAGCTTTCTTT.

This clone appeared many times. The junction departs from the called germline gene at one end, perhaps through a read error. In DNA form, the CDR3 reads TGCAGTGCACCCCAAGGGACCCAGTACTTC. It codes for CSAPQGTQYF. The gene calls are TRBV20-1 and TRBJ2-5, with no clear D. CDR3 size: 10 residues. Germline loops: CDR1 DFQATT, CDR2 SNEGSKA (reference sequence).

This clone was counted many times. V is TRBV3-1 and J is TRBJ2-3; TRBD2 agrees at 8 bases. Trimming removed 1 base from V and 1 base from J; junction bases left unmatched: 1. The CDR3 spans 15 residues. The V gene's germline CDR1 is LGHDT and CDR2 YNNKEL (reference sequence). The CDR3 region is CASSQAGGGTDTQYF. The DNA for the CDR3 is TGTGCCAGCAGCCAAGCCGGGGGGGGCACAGATACGCAGTATTTT.

In this sample, this clone turned up a few times. The chain is built from TRBV6-1 and TRBJ2-1; 7 bases line up with TRBD2. The CDR3 extends over 16 amino acids. V was clipped by 5 bases and J by 1 base; unmatched bases: 8. Germline V gene data show CDR1 as MNHNS and CDR2 as SASEGT. The CDR3 region is CASSTSGLTSYNEQFF. CDR3 sequence (DNA): TGTGCCAGCAGTACCTCGGGACTAACTTCCTACAATGAGCAGTTCTTC.

This clone was counted many times. A much larger clone differs from this one at a single base, so this may be a read error. This chain links TRBV4-1 with TRBJ2-1, with unresolved D. The CDR3 totals 14 residues. V shed 8 bases and J shed 2 bases, with 13 bases lying between them. Germline CDR1 and CDR2: MGHRA and YSYEKL. The CDR3 spells CASGNPHPYNEQFF. The CDR3 nucleotides are TGCGCCAGCGGTAATCCCCACCCCTACAATGAGCAGTTCTTC.

This clone was picked up many times. The chain couples TRBV3-1 to TRBJ2-7, with no clear D. Per the germline V gene, CDR1 is LGHDT and CDR2 is YNNKEL (reference sequence). Between the trimmed V and J ends, which lost 1 base and 7 bases, there was a span of 11 bases. This CDR3 has 13 amino acids. CDR3 nucleotide sequence: TGTGCCAGCAGCCAAGTTGAAGGGAAGGAGCAGTACTTC. This codes for CASSQVEGKEQYF.

In this sample, this clone turned up a few times. A read error may explain this, as a much larger clone is one base away. CDR3 loop: CDSGSSGGGETQYF. The CDR3 DNA sequence: TGTGATAGTGGTTCGTCAGGGGGGGGGGAGACCCAGTACTTC. The chain joins TRBV12-5 to TRBJ2-5; D could derive from TRBD1 or TRBD2 (7 bases each). Germline CDR1 LGHNT, CDR2 FRNRAP. The CDR3 sequence is 14 residues long.

This clone was picked up many times. The chain recombines TRBV5-6 with TRBJ2-1; possible D gene TRBD2, 6 bases. The V end was cut by 4 bases, the J end by 3 bases, with 11 bases between. The CDR3 covers 14 residues. CDR1 and CDR2 from the germline V gene are SGHDT and YYEEEE. The chain's CDR3 is CASSAGTVYNEQFF. The CDR3 bases are TGTGCCAGCAGCGCCGGGACTGTCTACAATGAGCAGTTCTTC.

Many counts were recorded for this clone. This chain connects TRBV2 to TRBJ2-2; possible D gene TRBD1, 5 bases. Germline V gives CDR1 SNHLY, CDR2 FYNNEI. V lost 5 bases, J lost 4 bases, and 14 bases lay in between. The length of the CDR3 is 15 residues. The CDR3 loop reads CASSRDTTGTGELFF. CDR3 nucleotides: TGTGCCAGCAGTCGAGATACAACAGGCACCGGGGAGCTGTTTTTT.

This clone has more than one count but fewer than ten. Additional DNA sequences in this sample encode the identical CDR3. The chain combines TRBV5-1 with TRBJ2-7; D is tentatively TRBD1 or TRBD2 (5 bases each). The CDR3 spans 16 residues. The germline V gene has CDR1 SGHRS and CDR2 YFSETQ. V lost 0 bases, J lost 7 bases, and 20 bases lay in between. The CDR3 protein is CASSLVPSGTVQEQYF. Here the CDR3 DNA reads TGCGCCAGCAGCTTGGTCCCTTCTGGGACGGTGCAAGAGCAGTACTTC.

The table lists this clone with a few counts. The V and J genes are TRBV6-2 or TRBV6-3 and TRBJ2-5, with D uncertain. Trimming cost V 2 bases and J 3 bases, with 1 base left between them. In germline, CDR1 is MNHEY, CDR2 SVGEGT. The CDR3 totals 11 residues. In nucleotides, the CDR3 is TGTGCCAGCAGTTACGAAGAGACCCAGTACTTC. It codes for CASSYEETQYF.